In this sample, the clone carrying this TCR beta chain turned up once. CDR1 is DFQATT and CDR2 is SNEGSKA in the germline V gene (reference sequence). This CDR3 is 14 amino acids long. With V trimmed by 6 bases and J by 6 bases, 8 bases remained unmatched. Here immunoSEQ multiplex PCR was the method, and the copy in TCRdb shows in-frame clones only, minus some. Of 180,000 or so clones detected, 75% to 90% appear once; the ten largest clones hold over 10%. The data belong to a study of blood T cell repertoires in COVID-19. This clonotype originated in a woman in her sixties who had recovered from COVID-19. Sequencing used PBMCs or T cells enriched from blood (not recorded which). The chain links TRBV20-1 to TRBJ2-2; TRBD2 matches at 9 bases. CDR3 coding DNA: TGCAGTGCAAGTGCGGGGGGGCCGGCCGGGGAGCTGTTTTTT. Protein product: CSASAGGPAGELFF.